The 24 T cell receptor beta chains below were found in one sample sequenced in a study of shared clonotypes between healthy human individuals. CD45RO-negative, CCR7-positively selected cells formed the naive CD8 fraction, excluding terminally differentiated effector memory CD45RA+ cells. TCRdb's copy holds only in-frame clones and misses some; the assay was immunoSEQ multiplex PCR. The sample consists of a few million clones, just under 95% of them appearing once. Sequenced sample: naive CD8+ T cells from PBMCs. The receptor source for this set is a man in his late teens or twenties in good health. Some clones in this sample may be carry-over from other donors' samples.

V usage is TRBV30 and J usage is TRBJ2-5; either TRBD1 or TRBD2 may supply D (5 bases each). The closer fit of TRBJ2-7 to the DNA end suggests the J call may be wrong. Germline V CDR1 and CDR2: GTSNPN, SVGIG (reference sequence). CDR3 length: 15 amino acids. This chain's CDR3 is CAWSGIRGPTYEQYF. In DNA, the CDR3 is TGTGCCTGGAGTGGTATTAGGGGACCAACCTACGAGCAGTACTTC.

J is TRBJ1-5 and V is TRBV7-6; TRBD1 is a possible D gene (5 bases). Germline V gives CDR1 SGHVS, CDR2 FNYEAQ. The V gene lost 3 bases and the J gene lost 7 bases, with 16 bases spanning the gap. CDR3 length: 15 amino acids. CDR3 protein: CASSLGQGGSQPQHF. The CDR3, as DNA: TGTGCCAGCAGCTTGGGTCAGGGTGGGAGCCAGCCCCAGCATTTT. The full variable domain, with the rest looked up from reference TRBV7-6 and TRBJ1-5, is GAGVSQSPRYKVTKRGQDVALRCDPISGHVSLYWYRQALGQGPEFLTYFNYEAQQDKSGLPNDRFSAERPEGSISTLTIQRTEQRDSAMYRCASSLGQGGSQPQHFGDGTRLSIL.

The chain recombines TRBV9 with TRBJ1-1; maybe TRBD1 (6 bases). Between the trimmed V and J ends, which lost 0 bases and 2 bases, there was a span of 14 bases. CDR1 is SGDLS and CDR2 is YYNGEE in the germline V gene. The CDR3 is 16 amino acids. CDR3 amino acids: CASSVGVNRVNTEAFF. The CDR3 DNA is TGTGCCAGCAGCGTAGGCGTAAACAGGGTAAACACTGAAGCTTTCTTT.

This clone was recorded a few times. This sequence joins TRBV28 and TRBJ1-1; D perhaps matches TRBD1 (5 bases). CDR1 is MDHEN and CDR2 is SYDVKM in the germline V gene. The CDR3 has 11 amino acids. V was trimmed by 9 bases and J by 6 bases, leaving 11 bases between them. CDR3 coding DNA: TGTGCCAGTTACCGGGGGGCTGAAGCTTTCTTT. Protein product: CASYRGAEAFF.

V and J are TRBV27 and TRBJ2-7; 7 positions match TRBD1. This CDR3 comprises 14 residues. The V gene end was trimmed by 4 bases and the J gene end by 4 bases; junction bases not matched to a gene: 7. The germline V gene has CDR1 MNHEY and CDR2 SMNVEV (reference sequence). The CDR3 here is CASSSHRGNYEQYF. CDR3 sequence (DNA): TGTGCCAGCAGTTCGCACAGGGGAAATTACGAGCAGTACTTC.

The chain joins TRBV5-8 to TRBJ1-2; 8 bases are a match to TRBD1. The CDR3 sequence is 15 residues long. J lost 4 bases, V lost 0 bases, and 5 bases had no gene match. Germline V gives CDR1 SGHTS, CDR2 YDEGEE. The CDR3 here is CASSLGLTGVYGYTF. In nucleotides, the CDR3 is TGTGCCAGCAGCTTGGGGTTGACAGGGGTCTATGGCTACACCTTC.

The chain uses TRBV7-9 and TRBJ1-2, with D possibly being TRBD1 (6 bases). Trimming left V 5 bases short and J 3 bases short, with 19 bases between. The germline CDR1 and CDR2 sequences are SEHNR and FQNEAQ (reference sequence). The CDR3 extends over 16 amino acids. CDR3 sequence: CASSPRGRTDDYGYTF. In DNA form, the CDR3 reads TGTGCCAGCAGCCCCAGGGGACGGACAGATGACTATGGCTACACCTTC.

The gene calls are TRBV7-8 and TRBJ2-7, with a possible D match to TRBD2 (6 bases). This CDR3 is built from 13 residues. V lost 6 bases and J lost 2, with 11 bases in between. CDR1 SGHVS and CDR2 FQNEAQ come from the germline V gene. CDR3 DNA sequence: TGTGCCAGCAGACCGGGACTCGCCTACGAGCAGTACTTC. Translating gives CASRPGLAYEQYF.

Remarks on this clone: This same CDR3 is encoded by further DNA sequences in the sample. The rearrangement joins TRBV5-1 to TRBJ2-7; a possible D gene is TRBD1 (5 bases). The V gene lost 1 base and the J gene lost 2 bases, with 10 bases spanning the gap. The CDR3 extends over 14 amino acids. CDR1 is SGHRS, CDR2 YFSETQ, per germline. CDR3 sequence: CASSLSGATYEQYF. For the CDR3, the DNA is TGCGCCAGCAGCTTGTCTGGGGCAACCTACGAGCAGTACTTC.

The genes are TRBV25-1 and TRBJ2-5; TRBD1 or TRBD2 may be the D gene (6 bases each). Germline V gene data show CDR1 as MGHDK and CDR2 as SYGVNS. This CDR3 contains 17 residues. The ends were cut back, 8 bases at V and 5 bases at J, with 27 bases in the middle. DNA of the CDR3: TGTGCCAGCGGGACTTACGCTGAAAAACAGGGTGTTGAGACCCAGTACTTC. Its translation: CASGTYAEKQGVETQYF.

V is TRBV7-6 and J is TRBJ2-7; D is perhaps TRBD2 (5 bases). Germline V gene data show CDR1 as SGHVS and CDR2 as FNYEAQ. There are 16 residues in the CDR3. V was trimmed by 5 bases and J by 4 bases, leaving 21 bases between them. The CDR3 DNA sequence: TGTGCCAGCAGCCCAGATACTAGTTCCCATCAATACGAGCAGTACTTC. It is translated as CASSPDTSSHQYEQYF. The full variable domain, its missing parts supplied by reference TRBV7-6 and TRBJ2-7, is GAGVSQSPRYKVTKRGQDVALRCDPISGHVSLYWYRQALGQGPEFLTYFNYEAQQDKSGLPNDRFSAERPEGSISTLTIQRTEQRDSAMYRCASSPDTSSHQYEQYFGPGTRLTVT.

The chain carries TRBV19 and TRBJ1-1, with unresolved D. V was shortened by 4 bases and J by 0 bases, with 12 bases between the two germline ends. The CDR3 runs 15 residues. Germline V CDR1 and CDR2: LNHDA, SQIVND (reference sequence). CDR3 region: CASSTSTGMNTEAFF. Written as DNA, the CDR3 is TGTGCCAGTAGTACCTCGACCGGGATGAACACTGAAGCTTTCTTT.

The J gene is TRBJ1-2, the V gene TRBV10-3, with 9 bases identical to TRBD1. V dropped 3 bases and J dropped 5; count of bases not matched to a gene: 7. CDR3 length equals 15 residues. From germline, CDR1 is ENHRY and CDR2 SYGVKD. The CDR3 DNA follows: TGTGCCATCAGTGAACTCCGGGACAGGGCGTATGGCTACACCTTC. The encoded protein is CAISELRDRAYGYTF.

The DNA of the CDR3 is TGTGCCAGCAGCGTAGAGCCGGGAAGCAATCAGCCCCAGCATTTT. This encodes CASSVEPGSNQPQHF. The chain joins TRBV9 to TRBJ1-5; D ambiguous. This CDR3 comprises 15 residues. Trimming pared 0 bases from V and 1 base from J, leaving 8 bases between. Per the germline V gene, CDR1 is SGDLS and CDR2 is YYNGEE.

The chain combines TRBV27 with TRBJ2-1, with 7 bases that match TRBD2. Germline values: CDR1 MNHEY, CDR2 SMNVEV (reference sequence). The CDR3 loop spans 13 amino acids. The junction had 4 bases not matched to a gene; V was cut back by 5 bases and J by 6 bases. CDR3 DNA: TGTGCCAGCAGTCGGGGACTACTCAATGAGCAGTTCTTC. Amino acids: CASSRGLLNEQFF.

This chain connects TRBV27 to TRBJ2-1, with 9 positions matching TRBD2. The V gene's germline CDR1 is MNHEY and CDR2 SMNVEV (reference sequence). The CDR3 covers 16 residues. The V gene end was trimmed by 6 bases and the J gene end by 6 bases; junction bases not matched to a gene: 12. The CDR3 spells CASSHQRGAPLNEQFF. CDR3 in DNA: TGTGCCAGCAGCCATCAGCGGGGGGCCCCCCTCAATGAGCAGTTCTTC.

The chain carries TRBV27 and TRBJ2-1, with 8 positions matching TRBD2. V shed 1 base and J 1 base; nucleotides not matched to a gene: 6. The CDR3 is 17 amino acids. From germline, CDR1 is MNHEY and CDR2 SMNVEV (reference sequence). CDR3 residues: CASSLLRGGRSYNEQFF. Here the CDR3 DNA reads TGTGCCAGCAGTTTATTAAGGGGCGGGAGGTCCTACAATGAGCAGTTCTTC.

This clone showed up just once. The J gene is TRBJ1-2, the V gene TRBV28, with unresolved D. V was trimmed by 6 bases and J by 1 base, leaving 12 bases between them. Looked up from germline, CDR1 is MDHEN and CDR2 is SYDVKM. The CDR3 totals 14 residues. This CDR3 reads CASSVGQINYGYTF. CDR3 bases: TGTGCCAGCAGCGTAGGGCAGATTAACTATGGCTACACCTTC.

The CDR3 DNA reads as TGTGCCAGCAGCGCGAGCCTGGGACTAGCCGATCCCTACGAGCAGTACTTC. This sequence encodes CASSASLGLADPYEQYF. The V and J genes are TRBV9 and TRBJ2-7, with 9 nucleotides matching TRBD2. This CDR3 contains 17 residues. V dropped 3 bases and J dropped 2; count of bases not matched to a gene: 12. The V gene's germline CDR1 is SGDLS and CDR2 YYNGEE. Variable domain in full (rest from reference TRBV9 and TRBJ2-7): DSGVTQTPKHLITATGQRVTLRCSPRSGDLSVYWYQQSLDQGLQFLIQYYNGEERAKGNILERFSAQQFPDLHSELNLSSLELGDSALYFCASSASLGLADPYEQYFGPGTRLTVT.

The V gene is TRBV14, the J gene TRBJ2-5, with D possibly TRBD2 on 6 matching bases. The CDR3 covers 13 residues. V shed 4 bases and J shed 7 bases, with 13 bases lying between them. The germline V gene has CDR1 SGHDN and CDR2 FVKESK. The CDR3 region is CASSPGLWGTQYF. The CDR3 DNA follows: TGTGCCAGCAGCCCGGGACTCTGGGGGACCCAGTACTTC.

The chain employs TRBV13 and TRBJ2-7, with TRBD1 identical over 7 bases. The ends lost 1 base at V and 0 bases at J; junction bases unmatched: 3. Germline V gives CDR1 PRHDT, CDR2 FYEKMQ (reference sequence). This CDR3 is 15 amino acids long. CDR3 nucleotides: TGTGCCAGCAGCTTAGAGGGACAGAGCTCCTACGAGCAGTACTTC. Amino acids: CASSLEGQSSYEQYF.

The chain carries TRBV5-6 and TRBJ1-2, with TRBD1 identical over 7 bases. CDR3 size: 13 residues. V shed 4 bases and J 6 bases; nucleotides not matched to a gene: 6. Germline-derived CDR1 and CDR2 are SGHDT and YYEEEE. DNA for the CDR3: TGTGCCAGCAGCGCCGGACAGGTGGATGGCTACACCTTC. It yields the protein CASSAGQVDGYTF. Full variable domain (rest looked up from reference TRBV5-6 and TRBJ1-2): DAGVTQSPTHLIKTRGQQVTLRCSPKSGHDTVSWYQQALGQGPQFIFQYYEEEERQRGNFPDRFSGHQFPNYSSELNVNALLLGDSALYLCASSAGQVDGYTFGSGTRLTVV.

The chain uses TRBV11-2 and TRBJ2-7; D possibly corresponds to TRBD2 (6 bases). Germline V gives CDR1 SGHAT, CDR2 FQNNGV. The CDR3 loop spans 15 amino acids. With 2 bases removed from V and 2 bases from J, the gap between germline ends came to 13 bases. CDR3: CASSLYGGEAYEQYF. The CDR3, as DNA: TGTGCCAGCAGCTTATATGGCGGGGAAGCCTACGAGCAGTACTTC.

In DNA, the CDR3 is TGTGCCACCAGCAGAGATTTCGGGGCGGACGACTATGGCTACACCTTC. It codes for CATSRDFGADDYGYTF. The genes are TRBV15 and TRBJ1-2, with a tentative D call TRBD1 (5 bases). The CDR3 spans 16 residues. Germline V gene data show CDR1 as LNHNV and CDR2 as YYDKDF (reference sequence). The ends were cut back, 0 bases at V and 3 bases at J, with 14 bases in the middle.